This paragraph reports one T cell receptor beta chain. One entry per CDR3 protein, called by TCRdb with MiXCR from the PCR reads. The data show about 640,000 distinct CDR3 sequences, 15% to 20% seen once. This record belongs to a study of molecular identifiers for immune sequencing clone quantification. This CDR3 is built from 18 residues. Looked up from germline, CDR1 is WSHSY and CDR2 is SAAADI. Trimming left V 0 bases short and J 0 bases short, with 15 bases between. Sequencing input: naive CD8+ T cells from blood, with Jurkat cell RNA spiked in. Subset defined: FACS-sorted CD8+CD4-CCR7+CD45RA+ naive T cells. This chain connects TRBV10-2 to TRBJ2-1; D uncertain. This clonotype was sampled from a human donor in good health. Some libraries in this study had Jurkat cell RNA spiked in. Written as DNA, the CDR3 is TGCGCCAGCAGTGAGTCCGTCGGGTTTATACTCTCCTACAATGAGCAGTTCTTC. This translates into CASSESVGFILSYNEQFF.